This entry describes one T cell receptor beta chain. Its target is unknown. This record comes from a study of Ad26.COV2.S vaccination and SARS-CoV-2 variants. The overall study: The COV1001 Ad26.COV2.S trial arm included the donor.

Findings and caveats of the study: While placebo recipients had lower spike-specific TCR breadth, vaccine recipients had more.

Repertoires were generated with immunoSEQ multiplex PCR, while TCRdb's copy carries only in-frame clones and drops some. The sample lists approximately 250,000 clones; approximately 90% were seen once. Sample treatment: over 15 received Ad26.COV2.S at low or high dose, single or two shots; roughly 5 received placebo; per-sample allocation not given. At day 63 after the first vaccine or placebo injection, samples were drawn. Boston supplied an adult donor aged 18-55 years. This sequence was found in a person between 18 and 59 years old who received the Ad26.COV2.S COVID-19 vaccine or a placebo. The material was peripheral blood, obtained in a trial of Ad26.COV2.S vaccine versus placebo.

The chain's CDR3 is CASSANRVRSGELFF. DNA for the CDR3: TGTGCCAGCAGCGCTAACAGGGTTCGGAGCGGGGAGCTGTTTTTT. The chain uses TRBV7-9 and TRBJ2-2, with D possibly matching TRBD1 (6 bases). The CDR3 is 15 residues long. Germline CDR1 SEHNR, CDR2 FQNEAQ (reference sequence). V lost 5 bases and J 7 bases, leaving 17 bases between the germline ends.